This TCR beta chain was recorded in a study of tumor-infiltrating lymphocytes in primary liver carcinoma. Synthesis of TCR beta cDNA was carried out from approximately 0.55 ug total RNA with a constant-region primer. Three nested multiplex PCR rounds, a slightly modified ARM-PCR method, built the TCR beta libraries. TRBV1-TRBV30 forward primers paired with a C-beta reverse primer were used in the first two PCR rounds, which ran roughly 9 cycles each. TCRdb passed the multiplex PCR reads through MiXCR, listing each CDR3 protein once. Counted here are tens of thousands of distinct CDR3 sequences, around three quarters occurring once; the ten biggest clones make up under 30%. Extraction of RNA together with DNA used roughly 20-33 mg of unsorted bulk tissue. CDR1 and CDR2 from the germline V gene are SGHVS and FQNEAQ. The CDR3 covers 17 residues. A word on this clonotype: The antigen is undetermined. A junction boundary mismatches the germline segment, possibly from a read error.

Whole-study findings and limits: Appearing in all five tumor regions was true of only about 7.5-25% of top clones. Tumor region pairs shared more overlap than did tumor-adjacent and tumor-blood pairs.

Specimen: liver tumor tissue from sampling region 2. The subset here: tumor region T2, inferior pole. The source is a man aged 35 to 55 with primary liver carcinoma and hepatitis B virus infection. The chain employs TRBV7-8 and TRBJ2-2; D unresolved. CDR3: CASSLKIGRTNIGELFF. DNA of the CDR3: TGTGCCAGCAGCTTAAAGATAGGACGGACGAACATCGGGGAGCTGTTTTTT.